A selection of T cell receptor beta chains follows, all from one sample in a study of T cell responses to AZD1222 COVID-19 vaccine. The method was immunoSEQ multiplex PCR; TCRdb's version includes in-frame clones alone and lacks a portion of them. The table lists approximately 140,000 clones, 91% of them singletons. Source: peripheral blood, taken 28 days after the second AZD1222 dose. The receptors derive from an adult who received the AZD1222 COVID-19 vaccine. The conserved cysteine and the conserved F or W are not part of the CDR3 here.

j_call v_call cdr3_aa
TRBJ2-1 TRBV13 ASSPAWGLSNEQF
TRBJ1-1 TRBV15 ATSRDLTNTEAF
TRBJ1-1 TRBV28 ASGSTGKNTEAF
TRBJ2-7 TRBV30 AWSVKSSYEQY
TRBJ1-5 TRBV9 ASSVGDRSNQPQH
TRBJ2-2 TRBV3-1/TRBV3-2 ASSQEMGVSHTGELF
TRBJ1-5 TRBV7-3 ASSKTGDQPQH
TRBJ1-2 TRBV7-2 ASSSRGAGDYGYT
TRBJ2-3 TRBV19 ASRGSGWGKDTQY
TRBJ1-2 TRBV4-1 ASSQPARGRNGYT
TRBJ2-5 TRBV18 ASSPFTSGGSQETQY
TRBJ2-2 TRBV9 ASSVEEGTGGSGELF
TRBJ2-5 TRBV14 ASSRPLVRLSETQY
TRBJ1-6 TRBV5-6 ASSLVASGSPLH
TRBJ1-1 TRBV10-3 AIIRQGGAEAF
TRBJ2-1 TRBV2 ASSQFTGRQTPWF
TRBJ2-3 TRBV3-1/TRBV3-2 ASSQGQTRRITDTQY